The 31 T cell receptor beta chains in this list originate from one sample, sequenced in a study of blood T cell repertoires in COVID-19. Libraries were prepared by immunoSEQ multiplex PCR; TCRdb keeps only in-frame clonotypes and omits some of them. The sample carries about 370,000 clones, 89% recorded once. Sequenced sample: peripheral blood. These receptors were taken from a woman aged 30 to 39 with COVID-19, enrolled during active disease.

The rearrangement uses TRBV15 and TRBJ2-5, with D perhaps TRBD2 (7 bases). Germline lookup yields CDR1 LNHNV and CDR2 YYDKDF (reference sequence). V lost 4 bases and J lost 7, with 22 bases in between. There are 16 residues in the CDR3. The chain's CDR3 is CATSKLGAGVAGTQYF. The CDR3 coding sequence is TGTGCCACCAGCAAGCTGGGGGCGGGAGTGGCAGGGACCCAGTACTTC.

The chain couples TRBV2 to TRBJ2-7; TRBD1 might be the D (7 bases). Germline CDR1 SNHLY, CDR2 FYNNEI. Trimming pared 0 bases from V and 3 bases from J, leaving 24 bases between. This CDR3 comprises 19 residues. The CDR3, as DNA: TGTGCCAGCAGTGAAGCGCCAGGGGGGCCTCTGGCGGGGAACTACGAGCAGTACTTC. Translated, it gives CASSEAPGGPLAGNYEQYF.

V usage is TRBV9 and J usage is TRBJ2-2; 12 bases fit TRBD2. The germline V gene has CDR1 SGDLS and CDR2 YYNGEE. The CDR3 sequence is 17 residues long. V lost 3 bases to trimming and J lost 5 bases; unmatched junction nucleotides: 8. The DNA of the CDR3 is TGTGCCAGCAGCGCCCGTCTAGCGGGGGGGCGGACCGGGGAGCTGTTTTTT. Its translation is CASSARLAGGRTGELFF. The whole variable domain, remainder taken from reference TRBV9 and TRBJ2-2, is DSGVTQTPKHLITATGQRVTLRCSPRSGDLSVYWYQQSLDQGLQFLIQYYNGEERAKGNILERFSAQQFPDLHSELNLSSLELGDSALYFCASSARLAGGRTGELFFGEGSRLTVL.

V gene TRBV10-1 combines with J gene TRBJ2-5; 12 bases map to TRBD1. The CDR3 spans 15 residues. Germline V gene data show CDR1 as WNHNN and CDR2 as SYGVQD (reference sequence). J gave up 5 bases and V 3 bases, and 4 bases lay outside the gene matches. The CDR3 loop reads CASSDGTGGSETQYF. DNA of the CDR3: TGCGCCAGCAGTGATGGGACAGGGGGCTCTGAGACCCAGTACTTC.

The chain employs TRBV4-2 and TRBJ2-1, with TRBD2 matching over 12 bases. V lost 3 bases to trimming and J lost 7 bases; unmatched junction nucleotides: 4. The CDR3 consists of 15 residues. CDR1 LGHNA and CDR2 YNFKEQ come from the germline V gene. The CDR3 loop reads CASSHHGTSGNEQFF. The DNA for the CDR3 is TGTGCCAGCAGCCACCACGGGACTAGCGGGAATGAGCAGTTCTTC.

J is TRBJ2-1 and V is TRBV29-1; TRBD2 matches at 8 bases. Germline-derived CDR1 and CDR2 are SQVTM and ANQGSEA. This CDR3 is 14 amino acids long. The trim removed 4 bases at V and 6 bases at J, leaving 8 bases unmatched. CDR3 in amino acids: CSVGLAGGTNEQFF. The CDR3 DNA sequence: TGCAGCGTTGGGCTGGCGGGGGGAACCAATGAGCAGTTCTTC.

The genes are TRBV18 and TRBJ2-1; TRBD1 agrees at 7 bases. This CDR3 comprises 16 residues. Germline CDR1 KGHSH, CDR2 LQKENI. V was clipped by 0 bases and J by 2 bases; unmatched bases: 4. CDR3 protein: CASSPPGTVTYNEQFF. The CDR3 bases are TGTGCCAGCTCACCACCGGGGACAGTGACCTACAATGAGCAGTTCTTC.

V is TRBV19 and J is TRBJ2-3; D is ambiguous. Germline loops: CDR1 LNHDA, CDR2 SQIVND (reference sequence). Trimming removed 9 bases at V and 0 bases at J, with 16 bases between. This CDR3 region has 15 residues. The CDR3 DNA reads TGTGCCAGCGATAACGGCGCGACTAGCACAGATACGCAGTATTTT. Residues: CASDNGATSTDTQYF. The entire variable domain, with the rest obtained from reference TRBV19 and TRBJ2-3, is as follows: DGGITQSPKYLFRKEGQNVTLSCEQNLNHDAMYWYRQDPGQGLRLIYYSQIVNDFQKGDIAEGYSVSREKKESFPLTVTSAQKNPTAFYLCASDNGATSTDTQYFGPGTRLTVL.

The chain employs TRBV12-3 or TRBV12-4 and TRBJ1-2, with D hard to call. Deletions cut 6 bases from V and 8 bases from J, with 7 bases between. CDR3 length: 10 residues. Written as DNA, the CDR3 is TGTGCCAGCAGCCCCCCGGGCTACACCTTC. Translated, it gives CASSPPGYTF.

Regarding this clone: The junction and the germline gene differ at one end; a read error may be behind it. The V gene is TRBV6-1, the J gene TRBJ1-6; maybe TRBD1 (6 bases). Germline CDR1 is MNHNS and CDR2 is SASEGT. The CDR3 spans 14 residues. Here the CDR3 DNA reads TGTGCCAGCAGGGAAGACAGGTTAAATTCACCCCTCCACTTT. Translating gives CASREDRLNSPLHF.

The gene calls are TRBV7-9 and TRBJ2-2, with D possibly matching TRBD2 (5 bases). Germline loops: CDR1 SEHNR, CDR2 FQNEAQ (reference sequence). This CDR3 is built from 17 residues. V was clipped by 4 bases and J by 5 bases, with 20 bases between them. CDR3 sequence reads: CASSSASPQRSTGELFF. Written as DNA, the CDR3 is TGTGCCAGCAGCTCCGCTTCGCCTCAGCGGTCTACCGGGGAGCTGTTTTTT.

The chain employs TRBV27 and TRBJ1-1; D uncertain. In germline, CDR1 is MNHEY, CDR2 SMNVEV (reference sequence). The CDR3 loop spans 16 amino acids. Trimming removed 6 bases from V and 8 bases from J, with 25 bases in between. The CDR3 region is CASSPGGSPTLNEAFF. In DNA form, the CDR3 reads TGTGCCAGCAGCCCGGGAGGCAGCCCAACCTTAAACGAAGCTTTCTTT.

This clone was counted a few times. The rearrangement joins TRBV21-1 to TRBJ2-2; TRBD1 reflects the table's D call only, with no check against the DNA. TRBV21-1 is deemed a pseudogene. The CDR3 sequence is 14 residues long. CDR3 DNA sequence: TGTGCCAGCACCAGGGAATTAGGGGGCCGGGAGCTGTTTTTT. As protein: CASTRELGGRELFF.

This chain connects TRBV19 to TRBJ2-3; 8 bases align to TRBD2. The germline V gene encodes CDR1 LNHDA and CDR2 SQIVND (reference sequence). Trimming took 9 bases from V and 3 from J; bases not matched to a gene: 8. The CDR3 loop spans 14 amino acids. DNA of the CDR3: TGTGCCAGCACCCCGTTAGCGGGAACAGATACGCAGTATTTT. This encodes CASTPLAGTDTQYF.

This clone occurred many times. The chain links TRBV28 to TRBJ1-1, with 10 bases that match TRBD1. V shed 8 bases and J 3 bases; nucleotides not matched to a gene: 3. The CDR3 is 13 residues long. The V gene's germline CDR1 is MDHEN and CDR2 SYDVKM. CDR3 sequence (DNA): TGTGCCAGCGGGGACAGGGGCCACACTGAAGCTTTCTTT. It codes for CASGDRGHTEAFF.

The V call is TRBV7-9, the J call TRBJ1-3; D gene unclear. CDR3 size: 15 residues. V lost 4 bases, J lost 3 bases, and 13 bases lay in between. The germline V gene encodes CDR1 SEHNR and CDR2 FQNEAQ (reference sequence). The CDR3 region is CASSSPDFFGNTIYF. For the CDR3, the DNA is TGTGCCAGCAGCTCTCCGGACTTCTTTGGAAACACCATATATTTT.

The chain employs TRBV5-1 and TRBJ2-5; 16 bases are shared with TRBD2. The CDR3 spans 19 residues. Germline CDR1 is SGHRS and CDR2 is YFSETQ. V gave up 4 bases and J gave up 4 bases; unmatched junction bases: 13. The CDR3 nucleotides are TGCGCCAGCAGCCGGATGGGACTAGCGGGGGGGCTTAATGCAGAGACCCAGTACTTC. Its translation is CASSRMGLAGGLNAETQYF.

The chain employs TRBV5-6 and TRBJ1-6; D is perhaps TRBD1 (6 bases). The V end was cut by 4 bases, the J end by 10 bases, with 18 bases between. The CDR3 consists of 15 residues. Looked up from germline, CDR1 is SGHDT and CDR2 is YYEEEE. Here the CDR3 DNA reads TGTGCCAGCAGCCAAACAGGGAGTGTGGGCTCACCCCTCCACTTT. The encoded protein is CASSQTGSVGSPLHF.

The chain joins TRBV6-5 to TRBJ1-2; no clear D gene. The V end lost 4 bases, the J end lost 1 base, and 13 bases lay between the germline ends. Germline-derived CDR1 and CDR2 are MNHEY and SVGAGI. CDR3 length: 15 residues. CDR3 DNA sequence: TGTGCCAGCAGTTTAGTTCGACACCTTAACTATGGCTACACCTTC. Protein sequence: CASSLVRHLNYGYTF.

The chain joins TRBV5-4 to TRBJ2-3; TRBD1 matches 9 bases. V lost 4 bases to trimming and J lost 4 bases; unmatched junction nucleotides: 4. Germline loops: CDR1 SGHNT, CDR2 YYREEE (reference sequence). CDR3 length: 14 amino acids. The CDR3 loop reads CASSTGQGADTQYF. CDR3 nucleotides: TGTGCCAGCAGCACGGGACAGGGTGCAGATACGCAGTATTTT.

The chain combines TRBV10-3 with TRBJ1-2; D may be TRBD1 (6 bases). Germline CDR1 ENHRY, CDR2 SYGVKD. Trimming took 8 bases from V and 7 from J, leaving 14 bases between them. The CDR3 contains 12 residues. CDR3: CAIPEGGRGYTF. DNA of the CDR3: TGTGCCATCCCGGAGGGGGGGCGTGGCTACACCTTC.

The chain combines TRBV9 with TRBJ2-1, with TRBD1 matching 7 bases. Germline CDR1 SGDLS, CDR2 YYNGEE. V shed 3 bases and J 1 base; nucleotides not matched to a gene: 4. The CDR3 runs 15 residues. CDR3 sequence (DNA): TGTGCCAGCAGCGCTCCAGGGGGTTCCTACAATGAGCAGTTCTTC. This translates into CASSAPGGSYNEQFF.

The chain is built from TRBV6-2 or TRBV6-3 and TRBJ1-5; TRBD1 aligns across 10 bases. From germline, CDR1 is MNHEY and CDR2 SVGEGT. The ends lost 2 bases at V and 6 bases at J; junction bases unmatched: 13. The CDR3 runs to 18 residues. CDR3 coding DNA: TGTGCCAGCAGTTACGTCGGACAGGGGGTGTTGCAGGGTCAGCCCCAGCATTTT. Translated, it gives CASSYVGQGVLQGQPQHF.

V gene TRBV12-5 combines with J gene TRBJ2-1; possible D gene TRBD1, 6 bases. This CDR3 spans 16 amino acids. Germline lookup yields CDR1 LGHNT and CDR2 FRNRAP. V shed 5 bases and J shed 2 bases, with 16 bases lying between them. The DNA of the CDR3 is TGTGCTAGTGGTCCGCGCACCAGGGGCCCCTACAATGAGCAGTTCTTC. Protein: CASGPRTRGPYNEQFF. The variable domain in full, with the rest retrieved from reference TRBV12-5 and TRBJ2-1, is DARVTQTPRHKVTEMGQEVTMRCQPILGHNTVFWYRQTMMQGLELLAYFRNRAPLDDSGMPKDRFSAEMPDATLATLKIQPSEPRDSAVYFCASGPRTRGPYNEQFFGPGTRLTVL.

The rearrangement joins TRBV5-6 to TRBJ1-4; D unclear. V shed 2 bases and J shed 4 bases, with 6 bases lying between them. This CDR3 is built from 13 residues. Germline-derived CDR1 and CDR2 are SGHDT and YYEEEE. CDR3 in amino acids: CASSFSVNEKLFF. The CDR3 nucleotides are TGTGCCAGCAGCTTCAGCGTTAATGAAAAACTGTTTTTT.

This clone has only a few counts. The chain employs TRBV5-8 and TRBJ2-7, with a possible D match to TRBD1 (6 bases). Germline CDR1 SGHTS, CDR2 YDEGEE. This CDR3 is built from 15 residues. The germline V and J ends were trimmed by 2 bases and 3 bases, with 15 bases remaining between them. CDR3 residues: CASSLIGQGIYEQYF. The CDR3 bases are TGTGCCAGCAGCTTAATCGGCCAGGGGATCTACGAGCAGTACTTC. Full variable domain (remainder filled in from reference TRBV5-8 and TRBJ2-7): EAGVTQSPTHLIKTRGQQATLRCSPISGHTSVYWYQQALGLGLQFLLWYDEGEERNRGNFPPRFSGRQFPNYSSELNVNALELEDSALYLCASSLIGQGIYEQYFGPGTRLTVT.

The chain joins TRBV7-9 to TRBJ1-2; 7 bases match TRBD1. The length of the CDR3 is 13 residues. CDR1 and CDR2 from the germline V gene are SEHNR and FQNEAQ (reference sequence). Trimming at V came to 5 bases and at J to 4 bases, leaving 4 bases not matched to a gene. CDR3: CASSITGAYGYTF. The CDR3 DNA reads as TGTGCCAGCAGCATAACAGGGGCCTATGGCTACACCTTC.

The CDR3 protein is CATEGGGDSQYF. The CDR3 DNA is TGTGCCACCGAGGGGGGGGGCGACTCGCAGTATTTT. This chain uses TRBV6-6 with TRBJ2-3; possible D gene TRBD2, 7 bases. The CDR3 loop spans 12 amino acids. The germline CDR1 and CDR2 sequences are MNHNY and SVGAGI (reference sequence). Trimming left V 10 bases short and J 10 bases short, with 18 bases between.

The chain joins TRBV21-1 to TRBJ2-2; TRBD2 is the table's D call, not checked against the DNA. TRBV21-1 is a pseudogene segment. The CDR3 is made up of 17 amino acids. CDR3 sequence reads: CASSTRRGAVFTGELFF. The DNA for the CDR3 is TGTGCCAGCAGCACCCGACGGGGGGCAGTATTCACCGGGGAGCTGTTTTTT.

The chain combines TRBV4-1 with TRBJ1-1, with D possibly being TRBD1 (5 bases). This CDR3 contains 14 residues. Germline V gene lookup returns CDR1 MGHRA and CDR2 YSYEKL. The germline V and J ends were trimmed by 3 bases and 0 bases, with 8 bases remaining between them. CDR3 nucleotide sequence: TGCGCCAGCAGCCAGATGACAGTGAACACTGAAGCTTTCTTT. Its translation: CASSQMTVNTEAFF.

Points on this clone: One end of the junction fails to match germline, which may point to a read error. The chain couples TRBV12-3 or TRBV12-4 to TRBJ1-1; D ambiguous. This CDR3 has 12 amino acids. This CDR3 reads CVSSLNVGEAFF. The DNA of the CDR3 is TGTGTCAGCAGTTTAAACGTCGGGGAAGCTTTCTTT.